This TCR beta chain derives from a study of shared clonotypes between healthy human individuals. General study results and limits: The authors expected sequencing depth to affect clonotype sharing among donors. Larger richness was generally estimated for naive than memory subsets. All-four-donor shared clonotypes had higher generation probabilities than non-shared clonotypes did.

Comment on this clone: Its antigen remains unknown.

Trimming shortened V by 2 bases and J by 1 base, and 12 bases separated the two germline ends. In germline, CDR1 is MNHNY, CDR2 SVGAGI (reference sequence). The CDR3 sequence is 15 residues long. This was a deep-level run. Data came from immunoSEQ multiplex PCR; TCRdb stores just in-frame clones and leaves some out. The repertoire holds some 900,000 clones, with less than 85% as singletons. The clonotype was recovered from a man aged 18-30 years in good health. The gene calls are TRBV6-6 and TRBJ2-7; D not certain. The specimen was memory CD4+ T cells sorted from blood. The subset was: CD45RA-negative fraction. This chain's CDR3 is CASSYHDRTSYEQYF. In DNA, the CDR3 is TGTGCCAGCAGTTACCATGACCGGACGTCCTACGAGCAGTACTTC.